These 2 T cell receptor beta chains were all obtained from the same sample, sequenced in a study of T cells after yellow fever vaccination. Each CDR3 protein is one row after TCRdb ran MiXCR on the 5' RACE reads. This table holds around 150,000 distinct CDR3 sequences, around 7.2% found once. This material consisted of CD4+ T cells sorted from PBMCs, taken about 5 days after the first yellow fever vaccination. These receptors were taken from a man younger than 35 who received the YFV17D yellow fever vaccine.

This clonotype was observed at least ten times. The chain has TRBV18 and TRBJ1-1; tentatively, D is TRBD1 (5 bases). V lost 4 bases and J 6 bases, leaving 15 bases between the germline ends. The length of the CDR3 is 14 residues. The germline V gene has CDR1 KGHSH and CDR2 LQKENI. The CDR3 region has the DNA TGTGCCAGCTCACTCGTTGGGGGGTTCGCTGAAGCTTTCTTT. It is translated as CASSLVGGFAEAFF.

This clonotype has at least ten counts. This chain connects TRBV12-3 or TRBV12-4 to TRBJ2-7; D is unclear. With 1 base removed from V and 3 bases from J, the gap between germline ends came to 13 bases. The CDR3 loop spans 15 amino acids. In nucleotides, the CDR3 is TGTGCCAGCAGTTTAGTATACAGAGCCGGCTACGAGCAGTACTTC. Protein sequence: CASSLVYRAGYEQYF.